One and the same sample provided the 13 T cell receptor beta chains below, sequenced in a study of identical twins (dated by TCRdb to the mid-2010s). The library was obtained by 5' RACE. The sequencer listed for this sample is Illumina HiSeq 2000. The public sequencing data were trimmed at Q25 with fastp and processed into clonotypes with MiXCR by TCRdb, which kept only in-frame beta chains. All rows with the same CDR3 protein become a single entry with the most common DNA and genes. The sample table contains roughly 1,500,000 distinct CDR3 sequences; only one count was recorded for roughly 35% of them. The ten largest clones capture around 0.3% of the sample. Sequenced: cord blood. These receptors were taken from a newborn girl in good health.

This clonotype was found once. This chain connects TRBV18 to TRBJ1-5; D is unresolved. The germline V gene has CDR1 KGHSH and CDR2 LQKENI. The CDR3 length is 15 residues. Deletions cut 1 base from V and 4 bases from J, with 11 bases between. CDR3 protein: CASSPLEAGNQPQHF. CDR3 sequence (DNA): TGTGCCAGCTCACCACTTGAGGCGGGGAATCAGCCCCAGCATTTT.

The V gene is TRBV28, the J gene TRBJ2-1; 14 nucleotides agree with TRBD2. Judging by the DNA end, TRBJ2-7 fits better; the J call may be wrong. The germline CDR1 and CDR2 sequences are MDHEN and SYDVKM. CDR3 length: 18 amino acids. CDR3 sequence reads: CASSGGTSGSRPYNEQYF. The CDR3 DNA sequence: TGTGCCAGCAGTGGCGGGACTAGCGGGAGCCGCCCCTACAATGAGCAGTACTTC.

CDR3: CSSGAGAEQYF. The CDR3 DNA sequence: TGCAGCTCAGGTGCGGGTGCCGAGCAGTACTTC. The chain combines TRBV29-1 with TRBJ2-5; tentatively, D is TRBD2 (5 bases). The J call may be incorrect, as the DNA end agrees better with TRBJ2-7. CDR1 SQVTM and CDR2 ANQGSEA come from the germline V gene. CDR3 length: 11 amino acids.

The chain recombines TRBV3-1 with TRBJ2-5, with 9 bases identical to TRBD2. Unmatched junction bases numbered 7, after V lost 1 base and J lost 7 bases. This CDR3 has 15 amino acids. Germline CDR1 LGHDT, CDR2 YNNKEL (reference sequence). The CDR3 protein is CASSQVSGGTGTQYF. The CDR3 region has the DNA TGTGCCAGCAGCCAAGTGAGCGGGGGGACCGGGACCCAGTACTTC.

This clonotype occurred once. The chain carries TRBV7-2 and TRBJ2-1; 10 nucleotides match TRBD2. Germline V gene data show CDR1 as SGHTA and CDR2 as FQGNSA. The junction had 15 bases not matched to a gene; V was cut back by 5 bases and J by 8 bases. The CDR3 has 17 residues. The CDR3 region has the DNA TGTGCCAGCAGCCCCAGCGGGGCTAGCGGGAGTGGCTATGAGCAGTTCTTC. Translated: CASSPSGASGSGYEQFF. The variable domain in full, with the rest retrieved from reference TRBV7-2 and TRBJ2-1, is GAGVSQSPSNKVTEKGKDVELRCDPISGHTALYWYRQSLGQGLEFLIYFQGNSAPDKSGLPSDRFSAERTGGSVSTLTIQRTQQEDSAVYLCASSPSGASGSGYEQFFGPGTRLTVL.

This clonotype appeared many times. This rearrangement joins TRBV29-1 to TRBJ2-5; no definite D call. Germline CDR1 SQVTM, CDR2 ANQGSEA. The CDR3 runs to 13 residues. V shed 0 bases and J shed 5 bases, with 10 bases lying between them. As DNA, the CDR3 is TGCAGCGTTGAAGATCCCGTGAGTGAGACCCAGTACTTC. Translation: CSVEDPVSETQYF. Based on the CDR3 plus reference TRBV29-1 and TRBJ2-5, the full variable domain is SAVISQKPSRDICQRGTSLTIQCQVDSQVTMMFWYRQQPGQSLTLIATANQGSEATYESGFVIDKFPISRPNLTFSTLTVSNMSPEDSSIYLCSVEDPVSETQYFGPGTRLLVL.

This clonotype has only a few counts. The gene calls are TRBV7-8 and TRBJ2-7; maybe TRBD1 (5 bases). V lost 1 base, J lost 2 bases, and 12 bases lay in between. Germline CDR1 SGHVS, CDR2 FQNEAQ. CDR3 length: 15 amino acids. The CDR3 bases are TGTGCCAGCAGCTTAGAGGCAGGGCTTACCTACGAGCAGTACTTC. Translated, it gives CASSLEAGLTYEQYF.

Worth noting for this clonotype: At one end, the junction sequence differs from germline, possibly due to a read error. The CDR3 loop reads CASSLGNQETQSF. CDR3 nucleotide sequence: TGCGCCAGCAGCTTGGGAAATCAAGAGACCCAGTCCTTC. V and J are TRBV5-1 and TRBJ2-5, with unresolved D. The CDR3 covers 13 residues. Germline V CDR1 and CDR2: SGHRS, YFSETQ.

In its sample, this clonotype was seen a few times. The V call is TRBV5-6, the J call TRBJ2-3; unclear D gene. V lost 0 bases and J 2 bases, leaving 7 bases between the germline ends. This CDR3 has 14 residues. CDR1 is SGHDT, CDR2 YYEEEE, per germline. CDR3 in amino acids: CASSLGPLTDTQYF. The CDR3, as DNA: TGTGCCAGCAGCTTGGGACCGCTCACAGATACGCAGTATTTT.

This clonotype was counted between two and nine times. The CDR3 here is CATSDSGLESEQYF. Here the CDR3 DNA reads TGTGCCACCAGTGACTCTGGACTAGAAAGCGAGCAGTACTTC. V gene TRBV24-1 combines with J gene TRBJ2-7; 7 positions agree with TRBD2. V lost 4 bases and J lost 6; bases outside the gene matches: 8. Germline V gives CDR1 KGHDR, CDR2 SFDVKD. The CDR3 is 14 amino acids.

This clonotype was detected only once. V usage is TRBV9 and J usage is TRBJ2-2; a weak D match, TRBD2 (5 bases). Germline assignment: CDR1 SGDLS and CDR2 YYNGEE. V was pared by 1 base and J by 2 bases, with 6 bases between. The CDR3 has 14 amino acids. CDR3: CASSVTSNTGELFF. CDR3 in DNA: TGTGCCAGCAGCGTAACTAGTAACACCGGGGAGCTGTTTTTT.

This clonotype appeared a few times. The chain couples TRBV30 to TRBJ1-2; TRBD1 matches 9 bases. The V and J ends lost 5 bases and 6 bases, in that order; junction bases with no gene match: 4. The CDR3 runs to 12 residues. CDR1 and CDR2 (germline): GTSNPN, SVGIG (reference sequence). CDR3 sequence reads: CAWHRGLHGYTF. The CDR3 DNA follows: TGTGCCTGGCACAGGGGGCTTCATGGCTACACCTTC.

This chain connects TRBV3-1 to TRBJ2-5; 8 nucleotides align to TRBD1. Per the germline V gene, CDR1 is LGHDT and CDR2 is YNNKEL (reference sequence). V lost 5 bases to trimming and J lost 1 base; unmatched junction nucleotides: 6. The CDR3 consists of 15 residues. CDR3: CASSGRDRPQETQYF. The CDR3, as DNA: TGTGCCAGCAGCGGACGGGACAGGCCCCAAGAGACCCAGTACTTC.